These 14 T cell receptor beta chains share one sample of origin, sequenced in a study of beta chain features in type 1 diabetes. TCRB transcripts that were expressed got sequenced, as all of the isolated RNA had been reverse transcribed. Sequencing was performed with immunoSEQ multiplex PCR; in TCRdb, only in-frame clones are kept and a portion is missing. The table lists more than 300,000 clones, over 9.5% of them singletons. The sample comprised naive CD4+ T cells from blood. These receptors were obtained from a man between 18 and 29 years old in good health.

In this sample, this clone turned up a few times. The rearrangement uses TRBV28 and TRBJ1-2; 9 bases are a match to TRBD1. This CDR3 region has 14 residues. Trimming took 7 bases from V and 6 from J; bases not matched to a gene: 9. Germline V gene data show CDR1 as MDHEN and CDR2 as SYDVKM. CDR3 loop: CASNTPRDRDGYTF. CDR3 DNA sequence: TGTGCCAGCAACACACCCCGGGACAGGGATGGCTACACCTTC.

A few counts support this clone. The CDR3 reads CASSAFGGGIADTQYF. CDR3 nucleotide sequence: TGTGCCAGCAGTGCGTTTGGCGGGGGGATTGCGGATACGCAGTATTTT. This chain uses TRBV25-1 with TRBJ2-3; 8 nucleotides line up with TRBD2. The CDR3 consists of 16 residues. Germline V gene sequence: CDR1 MGHDK, CDR2 SYGVNS. The junction had 12 bases not matched to a gene; V was cut back by 4 bases and J by 6 bases.

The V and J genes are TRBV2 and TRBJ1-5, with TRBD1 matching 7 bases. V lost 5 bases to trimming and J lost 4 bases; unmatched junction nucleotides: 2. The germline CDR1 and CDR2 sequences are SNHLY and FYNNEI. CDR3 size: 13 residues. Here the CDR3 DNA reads TGTGCCAGCAGTCGACAGGGAAATCAGCCCCAGCATTTT. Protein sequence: CASSRQGNQPQHF.

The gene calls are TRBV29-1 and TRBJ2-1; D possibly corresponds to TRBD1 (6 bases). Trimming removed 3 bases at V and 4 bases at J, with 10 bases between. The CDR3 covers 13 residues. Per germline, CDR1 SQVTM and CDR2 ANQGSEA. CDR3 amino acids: CSVEWGLYNEQFF. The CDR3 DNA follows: TGCAGCGTTGAGTGGGGGCTATACAATGAGCAGTTCTTC.

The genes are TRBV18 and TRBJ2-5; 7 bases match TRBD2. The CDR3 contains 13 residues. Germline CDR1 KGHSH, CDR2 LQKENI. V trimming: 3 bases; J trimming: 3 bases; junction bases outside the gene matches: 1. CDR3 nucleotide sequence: TGTGCCAGCTCACCTCTAGCGGAAGAGACCCAGTACTTC. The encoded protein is CASSPLAEETQYF.

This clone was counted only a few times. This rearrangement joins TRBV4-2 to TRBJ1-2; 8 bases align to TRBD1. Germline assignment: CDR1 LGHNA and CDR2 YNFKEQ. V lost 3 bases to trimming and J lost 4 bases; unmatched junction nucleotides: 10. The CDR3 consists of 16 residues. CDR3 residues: CASSHTQGASVYGYTF. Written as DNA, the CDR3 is TGTGCCAGCAGCCACACTCAGGGGGCTTCTGTCTATGGCTACACCTTC.

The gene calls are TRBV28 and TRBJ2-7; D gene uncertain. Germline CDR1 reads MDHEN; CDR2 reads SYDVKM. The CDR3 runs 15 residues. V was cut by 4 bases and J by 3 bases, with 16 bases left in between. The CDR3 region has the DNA TGTGCCAGCAGTTCCCCGCCGCGACTGAACTACGAGCAGTACTTC. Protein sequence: CASSSPPRLNYEQYF.

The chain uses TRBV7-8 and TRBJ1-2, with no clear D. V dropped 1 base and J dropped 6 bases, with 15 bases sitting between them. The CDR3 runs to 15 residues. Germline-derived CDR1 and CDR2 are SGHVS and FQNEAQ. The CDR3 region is CASSLVSGPMDGYTF. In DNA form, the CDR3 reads TGTGCCAGCAGCTTAGTTTCAGGTCCGATGGATGGCTACACCTTC.

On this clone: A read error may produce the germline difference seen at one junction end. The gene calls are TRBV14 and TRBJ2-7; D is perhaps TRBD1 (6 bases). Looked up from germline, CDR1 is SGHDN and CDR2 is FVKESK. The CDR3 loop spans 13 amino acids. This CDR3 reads CASSLPLTGGTVF. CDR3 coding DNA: TGTGCCAGCAGCCTACCCTTGACAGGCGGAACCGTCTTC. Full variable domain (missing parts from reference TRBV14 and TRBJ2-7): EAGVTQFPSHSVIEKGQTVTLRCDPISGHDNLYWYRRVMGKEIKFLLHFVKESKQDESGMPNNRFLAERTGGTYSTLKVQPAELEDSGVYFCASSLPLTGGTVFGPGTRLTVT.

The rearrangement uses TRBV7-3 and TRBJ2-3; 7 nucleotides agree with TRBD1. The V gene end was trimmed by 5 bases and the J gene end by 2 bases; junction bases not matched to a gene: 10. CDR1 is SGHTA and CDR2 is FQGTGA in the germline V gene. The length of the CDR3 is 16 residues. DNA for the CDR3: TGTGCCAGCAGCCCAACGACAGGGTCATACACAGATACGCAGTATTTT. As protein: CASSPTTGSYTDTQYF.

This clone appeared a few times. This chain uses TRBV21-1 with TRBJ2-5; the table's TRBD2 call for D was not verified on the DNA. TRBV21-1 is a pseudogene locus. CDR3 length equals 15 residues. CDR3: CASSQRLGQQETQYF. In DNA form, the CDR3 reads TGTGCCAGCAGCCAACGACTAGGCCAACAAGAGACCCAGTACTTC.

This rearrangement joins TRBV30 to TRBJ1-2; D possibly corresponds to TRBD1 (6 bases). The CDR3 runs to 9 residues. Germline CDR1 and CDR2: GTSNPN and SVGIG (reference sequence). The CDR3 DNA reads TGTTCAGGGGATAATGGCTACACCTTC. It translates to CSGDNGYTF. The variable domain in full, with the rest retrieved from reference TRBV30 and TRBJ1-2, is SQTIHQWPATLVQPVGSPLSLECTVEGTSNPNLYWYRQAAGRGLQLLFYSVGIGQISSEVPQNLSASRPQDRQFILSSKKLLLSDSGFYLCSGDNGYTFGSGTRLTVV.

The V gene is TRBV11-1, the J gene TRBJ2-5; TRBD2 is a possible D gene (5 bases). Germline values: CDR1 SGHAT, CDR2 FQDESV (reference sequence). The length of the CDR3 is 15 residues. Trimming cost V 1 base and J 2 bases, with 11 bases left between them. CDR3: CASSLVGVRQETQYF. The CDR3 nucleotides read TGTGCCAGCAGCTTAGTCGGGGTTCGGCAAGAGACCCAGTACTTC.

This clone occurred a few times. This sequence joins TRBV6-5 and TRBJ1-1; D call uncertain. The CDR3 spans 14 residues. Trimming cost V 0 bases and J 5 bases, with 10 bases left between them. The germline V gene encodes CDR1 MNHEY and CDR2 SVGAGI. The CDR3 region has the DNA TGTGCCAGCAGTTACTCGAACAGCAGGACTGAAGCTTTCTTT. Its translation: CASSYSNSRTEAFF.